This T cell receptor (beta chain) derives from a study of Graves' ophthalmopathy and Graves' hyperthyroidism. Study-wide points: The model's ophthalmopathy progression predictions had roughly 69% sensitivity and 72.22% specificity.

RNA transcripts were the template, and TCR beta CDR3 regions were amplified from them. RT-PCR with HTBI primers came first, then second-round multiplex PCR. Each CDR3 protein is one row after TCRdb ran MiXCR on the multiplex PCR reads. The sample has about 640,000 distinct CDR3 sequences, under 50% seen once. Remarks on this clonotype: Antigen: not known.

The germline CDR1 and CDR2 sequences are SGHAT and FQNNGV. J was trimmed by 2 bases and V by 4 bases; bases with no gene match: 10. The CDR3 covers 16 residues. The clonotype originates from an adult man with Graves' ophthalmopathy. Sequencing input: peripheral blood. The genes are TRBV11-2 and TRBJ2-7, with 8 bases that match TRBD1. Here the CDR3 reads CASSSSPGGRTYEQYF. CDR3 bases: TGTGCCAGCAGCTCTTCCCCAGGGGGCCGGACCTACGAGCAGTACTTC. The whole variable domain, filled in from reference TRBV11-2 and TRBJ2-7, reads EAGVAQSPRYKIIEKRQSVAFWCNPISGHATLYWYQQILGQGPKLLIQFQNNGVVDDSQLPKDRFSAERLKGVDSTLKIQPAKLEDSAVYLCASSSSPGGRTYEQYFGPGTRLTVT.